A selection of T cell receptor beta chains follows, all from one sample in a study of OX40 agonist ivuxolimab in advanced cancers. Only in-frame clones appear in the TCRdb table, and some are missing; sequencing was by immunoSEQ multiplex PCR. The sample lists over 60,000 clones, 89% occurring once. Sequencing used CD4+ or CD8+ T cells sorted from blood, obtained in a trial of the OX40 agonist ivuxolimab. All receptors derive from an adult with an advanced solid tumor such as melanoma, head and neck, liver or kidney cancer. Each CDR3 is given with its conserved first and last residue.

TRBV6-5 CASSYSNGLDSPLHF
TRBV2 CASMFSQGPETQYF
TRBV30 CAWTRGNIQYF
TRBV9 CASTTAGDQYNEQFF
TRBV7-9 CASSLSGSSNQPQHF
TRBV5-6 CASSLGRLAGFLTDTQYF
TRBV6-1 CASSDRPGAFRAGELFF
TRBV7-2 CASSPVAGGTDTQYF
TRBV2 CASTDYTGELFF
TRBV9 CASSRGLFEYEQYF
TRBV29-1 CSVESGVDGNTIYF
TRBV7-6 CASSLDGGNTEAFF
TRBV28 CASRPQALYGYTF
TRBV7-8 CASSSAGLAGYNEQFF
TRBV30 CACGKNTGELFF
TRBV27 CASSFGRGSYNEQFF
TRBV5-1 CASSSGGTVTGELFF
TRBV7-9 CASSHLWTSGSNEQFF
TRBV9 CASSVDYTGSYNEQFF
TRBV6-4 CASSRWGPRFYQPQHF
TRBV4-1 CASSQIPQGYEQYF
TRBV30 CAWSPGTGLEAFF
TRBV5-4 CASSQRGGFSYEQYF
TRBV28 CASSPRVIGPHF
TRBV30 CAGMDRGQETQYF
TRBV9 CASSVVPGIQETQYF
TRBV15 CATSRDGAGYGNYEQYF
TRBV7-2 CASSQPSSDTGELFF
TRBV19 CASRGRRGSEQYF
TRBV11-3 CASTLDRVNTGELFF
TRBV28 CASSATGQGSYIQYF
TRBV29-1 CSVATRLVNEQFF
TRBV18 CASSPKDRDEKLFF
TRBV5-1 CASSLDQNNEQFF
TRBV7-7 CASSLAFSGREETQYF
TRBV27 CASSMTRDKRNQPQHF
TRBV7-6 CASSAQGLAVDQETQYF
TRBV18 CASSPLNEKLFF
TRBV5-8 CASSLSPGVLYF
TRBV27 CASSKVAGGVYEQYF
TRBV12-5 CASGTGASGNTIYF
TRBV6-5 CATGLADEQYF
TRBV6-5 CASSYAGENYGYTF
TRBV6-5 CASSYGFATNEKLFF
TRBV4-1 CASSQGQGVWTDTQYF
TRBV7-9 CASSFGQMGTQYF
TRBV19 CASSIGLINEKLFF
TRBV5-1 CASSLGATANYGYTF
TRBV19 CASTRGLAGGTDTQYF
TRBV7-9 CASLGLSARGETQYF
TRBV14 CASSQKTSGRSSYNEQFF
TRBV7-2 CASSLVWTPSTGELFF